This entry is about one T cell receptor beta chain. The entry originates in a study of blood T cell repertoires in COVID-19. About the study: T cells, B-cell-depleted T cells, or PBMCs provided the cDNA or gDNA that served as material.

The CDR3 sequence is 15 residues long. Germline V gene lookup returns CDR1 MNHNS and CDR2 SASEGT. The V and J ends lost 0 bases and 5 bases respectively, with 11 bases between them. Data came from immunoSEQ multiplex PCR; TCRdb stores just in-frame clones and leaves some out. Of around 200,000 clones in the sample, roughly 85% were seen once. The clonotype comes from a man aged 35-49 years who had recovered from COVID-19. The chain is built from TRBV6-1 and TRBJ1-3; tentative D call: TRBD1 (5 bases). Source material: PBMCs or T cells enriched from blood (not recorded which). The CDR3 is CASSEAQATRNTIYF. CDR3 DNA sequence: TGTGCCAGCAGTGAAGCACAGGCAACCCGAAACACCATATATTTT.